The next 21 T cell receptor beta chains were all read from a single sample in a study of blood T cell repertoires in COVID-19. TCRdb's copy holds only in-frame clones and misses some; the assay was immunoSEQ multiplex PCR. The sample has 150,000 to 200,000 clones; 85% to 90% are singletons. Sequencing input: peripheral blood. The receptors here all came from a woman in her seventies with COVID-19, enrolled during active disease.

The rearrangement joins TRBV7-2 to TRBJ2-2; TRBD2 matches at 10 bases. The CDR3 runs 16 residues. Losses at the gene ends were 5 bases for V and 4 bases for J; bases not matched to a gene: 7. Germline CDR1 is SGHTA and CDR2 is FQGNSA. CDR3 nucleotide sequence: TGTGCCAGCAGCCTAAGCGGGAGGGCCCGCACCGGGGAGCTGTTTTTT. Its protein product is CASSLSGRARTGELFF.

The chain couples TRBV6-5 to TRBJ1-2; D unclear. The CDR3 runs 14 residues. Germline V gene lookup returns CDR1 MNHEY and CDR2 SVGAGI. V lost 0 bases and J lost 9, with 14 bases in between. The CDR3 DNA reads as TGTGCCAGCAGTTACTCGCGCGGTGGCTCGCGCTACACCTTC. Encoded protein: CASSYSRGGSRYTF.

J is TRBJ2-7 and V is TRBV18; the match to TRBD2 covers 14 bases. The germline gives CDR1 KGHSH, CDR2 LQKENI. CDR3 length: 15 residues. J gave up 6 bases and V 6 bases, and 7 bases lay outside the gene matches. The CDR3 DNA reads TGTGCCAGCTCCCCGGGACTAGCGGGAGACCCCGAGCAGTACTTC. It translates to CASSPGLAGDPEQYF.

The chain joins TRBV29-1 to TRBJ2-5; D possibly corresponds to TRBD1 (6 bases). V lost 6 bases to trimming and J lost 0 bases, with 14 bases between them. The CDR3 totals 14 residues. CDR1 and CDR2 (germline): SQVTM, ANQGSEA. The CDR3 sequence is CSVSRDRYQETQYF. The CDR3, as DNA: TGCAGCGTCAGCCGTGACAGGTACCAAGAGACCCAGTACTTC.

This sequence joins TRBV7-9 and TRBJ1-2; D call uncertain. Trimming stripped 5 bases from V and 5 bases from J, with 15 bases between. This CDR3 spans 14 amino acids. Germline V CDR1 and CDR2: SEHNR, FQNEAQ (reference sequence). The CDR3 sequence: CASSPNGLGYGYTF. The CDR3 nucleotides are TGTGCCAGCAGCCCCAACGGGTTGGGTTATGGCTACACCTTC.

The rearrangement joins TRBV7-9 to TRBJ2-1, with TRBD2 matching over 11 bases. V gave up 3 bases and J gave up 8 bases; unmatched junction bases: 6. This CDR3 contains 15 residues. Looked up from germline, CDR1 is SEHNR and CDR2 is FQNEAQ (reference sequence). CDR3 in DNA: TGTGCCAGCAGCTTTCCAACTAGCGGGAGTGATGAGCAGTTCTTC. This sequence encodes CASSFPTSGSDEQFF.

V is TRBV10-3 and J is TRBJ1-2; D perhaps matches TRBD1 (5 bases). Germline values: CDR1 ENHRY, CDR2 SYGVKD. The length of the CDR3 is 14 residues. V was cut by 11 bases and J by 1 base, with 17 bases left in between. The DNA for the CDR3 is TGTGCCTACGCCGCAGGGCCCCTTAACTATGGCTACACCTTC. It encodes CAYAAGPLNYGYTF.

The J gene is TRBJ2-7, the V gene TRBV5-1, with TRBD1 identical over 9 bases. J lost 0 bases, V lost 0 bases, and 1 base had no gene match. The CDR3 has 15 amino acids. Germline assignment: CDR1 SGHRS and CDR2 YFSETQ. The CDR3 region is CASSLGQGGSYEQYF. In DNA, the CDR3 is TGCGCCAGCAGCTTGGGACAGGGGGGCTCCTACGAGCAGTACTTC.

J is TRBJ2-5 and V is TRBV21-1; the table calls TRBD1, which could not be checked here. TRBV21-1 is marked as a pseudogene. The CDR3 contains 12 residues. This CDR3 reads CAKTGDEETQYF. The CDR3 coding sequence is TGTGCCAAAACAGGGGATGAAGAGACCCAGTACTTC.

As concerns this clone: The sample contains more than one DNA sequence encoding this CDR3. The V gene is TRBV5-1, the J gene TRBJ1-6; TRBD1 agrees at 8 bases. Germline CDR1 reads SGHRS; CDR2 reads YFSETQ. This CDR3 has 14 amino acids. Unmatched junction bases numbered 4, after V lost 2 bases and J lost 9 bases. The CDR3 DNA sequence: TGCGCCAGCAGCTTAGGACAGGGAAGTTCACCCCTCCACTTT. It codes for CASSLGQGSSPLHF.

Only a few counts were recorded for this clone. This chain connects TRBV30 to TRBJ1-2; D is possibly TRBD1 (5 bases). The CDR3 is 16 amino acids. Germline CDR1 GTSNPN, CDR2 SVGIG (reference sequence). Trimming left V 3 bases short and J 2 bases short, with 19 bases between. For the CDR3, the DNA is TGTGCCTGGAGCCGTCGGATCAGGGCAGGGAACTATGGCTACACCTTC. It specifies CAWSRRIRAGNYGYTF.

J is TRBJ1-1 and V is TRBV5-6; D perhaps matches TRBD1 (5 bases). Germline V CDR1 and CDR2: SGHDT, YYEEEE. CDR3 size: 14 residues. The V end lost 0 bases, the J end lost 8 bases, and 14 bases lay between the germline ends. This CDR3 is CASSLVGPAAEAFF. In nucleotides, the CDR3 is TGTGCCAGCAGCTTGGTGGGGCCTGCCGCGGAAGCTTTCTTT.

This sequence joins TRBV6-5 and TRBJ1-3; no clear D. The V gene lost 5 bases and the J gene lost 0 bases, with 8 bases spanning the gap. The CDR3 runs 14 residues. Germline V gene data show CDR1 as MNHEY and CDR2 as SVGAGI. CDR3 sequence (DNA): TGTGCCAGCAGTCCGTTCTACTCTGGAAACACCATATATTTT. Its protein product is CASSPFYSGNTIYF.

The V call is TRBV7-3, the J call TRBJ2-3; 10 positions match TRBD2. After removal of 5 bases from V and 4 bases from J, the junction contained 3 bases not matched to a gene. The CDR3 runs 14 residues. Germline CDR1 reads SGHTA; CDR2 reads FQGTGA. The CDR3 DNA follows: TGTGCCAGCAGCCCTCTAGCGGGAGCAGATACGCAGTATTTT. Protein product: CASSPLAGADTQYF. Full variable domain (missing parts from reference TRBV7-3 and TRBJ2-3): GAGVSQTPSNKVTEKGKYVELRCDPISGHTALYWYRQSLGQGPEFLIYFQGTGAADDSGLPNDRFFAVRPEGSVSTLKIQRTERGDSAVYLCASSPLAGADTQYFGPGTRLTVL.

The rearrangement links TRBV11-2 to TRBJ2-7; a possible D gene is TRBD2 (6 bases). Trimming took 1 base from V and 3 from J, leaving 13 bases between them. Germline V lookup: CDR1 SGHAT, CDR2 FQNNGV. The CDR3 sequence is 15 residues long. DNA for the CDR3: TGTGCCAGCAGCTTAGTTCCTAGCGCGAACTACGAGCAGTACTTC. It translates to CASSLVPSANYEQYF. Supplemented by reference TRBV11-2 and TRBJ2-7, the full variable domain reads EAGVAQSPRYKIIEKRQSVAFWCNPISGHATLYWYQQILGQGPKLLIQFQNNGVVDDSQLPKDRFSAERLKGVDSTLKIQPAKLEDSAVYLCASSLVPSANYEQYFGPGTRLTVT.

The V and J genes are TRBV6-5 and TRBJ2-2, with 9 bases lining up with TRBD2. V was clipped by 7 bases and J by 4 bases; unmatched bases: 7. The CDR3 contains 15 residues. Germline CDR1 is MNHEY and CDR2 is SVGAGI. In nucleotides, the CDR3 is TGTGCCAGCATGTCAGTAGCGGGAGTCACCGGGGAGCTGTTTTTT. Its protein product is CASMSVAGVTGELFF.

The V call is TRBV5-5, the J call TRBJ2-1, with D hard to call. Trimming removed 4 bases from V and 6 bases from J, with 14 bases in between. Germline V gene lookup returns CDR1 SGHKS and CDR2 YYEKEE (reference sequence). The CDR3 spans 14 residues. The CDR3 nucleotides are TGTGCCAGCAGCCCCACCCCGAGAGCCAATGAGCAGTTCTTC. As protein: CASSPTPRANEQFF.

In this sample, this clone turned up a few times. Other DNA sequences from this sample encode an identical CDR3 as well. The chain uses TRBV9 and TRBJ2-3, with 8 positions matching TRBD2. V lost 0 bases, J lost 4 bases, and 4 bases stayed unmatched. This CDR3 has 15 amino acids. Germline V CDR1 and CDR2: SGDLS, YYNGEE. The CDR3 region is CASSVGGRRADTQYF. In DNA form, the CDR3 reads TGTGCCAGCAGCGTAGGCGGGAGGCGCGCAGATACGCAGTATTTT.

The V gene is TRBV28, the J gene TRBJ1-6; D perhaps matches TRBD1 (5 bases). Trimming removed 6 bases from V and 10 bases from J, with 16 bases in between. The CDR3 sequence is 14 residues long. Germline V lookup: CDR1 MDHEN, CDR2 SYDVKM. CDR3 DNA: TGTGCCAGCAGGACCGACAGCTATGGGTCACCCCTCCACTTT. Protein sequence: CASRTDSYGSPLHF. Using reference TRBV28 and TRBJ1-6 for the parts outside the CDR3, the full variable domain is DVKVTQSSRYLVKRTGEKVFLECVQDMDHENMFWYRQDPGLGLRLIYFSYDVKMKEKGDIPEGYSVSREKKERFSLILESASTNQTSMYLCASRTDSYGSPLHFGNGTRLTVT.

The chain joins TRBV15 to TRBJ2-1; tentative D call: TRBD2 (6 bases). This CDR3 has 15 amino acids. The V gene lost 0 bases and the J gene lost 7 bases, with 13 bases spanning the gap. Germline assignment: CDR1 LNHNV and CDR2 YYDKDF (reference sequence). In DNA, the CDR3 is TGTGCCACCAGCAGAGATCAGTTGGGAGGTAATGAGCAGTTCTTC. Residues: CATSRDQLGGNEQFF.

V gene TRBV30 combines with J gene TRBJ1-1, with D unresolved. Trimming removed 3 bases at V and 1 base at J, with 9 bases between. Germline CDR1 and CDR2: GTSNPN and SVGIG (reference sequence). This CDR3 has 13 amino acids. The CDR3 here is CAWSPSENTEAFF. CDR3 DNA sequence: TGTGCCTGGAGCCCCTCAGAGAACACTGAAGCTTTCTTT. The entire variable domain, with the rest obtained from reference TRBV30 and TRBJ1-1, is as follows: SQTIHQWPATLVQPVGSPLSLECTVEGTSNPNLYWYRQAAGRGLQLLFYSVGIGQISSEVPQNLSASRPQDRQFILSSKKLLLSDSGFYLCAWSPSENTEAFFGQGTRLTVV.